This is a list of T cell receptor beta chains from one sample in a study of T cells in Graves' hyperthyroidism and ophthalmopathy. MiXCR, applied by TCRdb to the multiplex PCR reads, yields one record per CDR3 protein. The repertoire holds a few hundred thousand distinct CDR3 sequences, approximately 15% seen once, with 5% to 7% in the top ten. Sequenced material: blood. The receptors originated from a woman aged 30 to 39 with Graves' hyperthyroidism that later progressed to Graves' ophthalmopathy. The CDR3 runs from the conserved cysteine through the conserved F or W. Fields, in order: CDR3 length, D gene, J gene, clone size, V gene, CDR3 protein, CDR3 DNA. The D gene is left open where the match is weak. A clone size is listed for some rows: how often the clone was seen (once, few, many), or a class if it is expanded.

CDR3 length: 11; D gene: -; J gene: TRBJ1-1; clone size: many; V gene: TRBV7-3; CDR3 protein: CASRPLPEAFF; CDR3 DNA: TGTGCCAGCAGACCCCTCCCTGAAGCTTTCTTT
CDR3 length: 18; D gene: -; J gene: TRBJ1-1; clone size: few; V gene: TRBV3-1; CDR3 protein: CASSHGNIVGTTDYEAFF; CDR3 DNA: TGTGCCAGCAGCCACGGAAATATAGTCGGGACAACCGATTATGAAGCTTTCTTT
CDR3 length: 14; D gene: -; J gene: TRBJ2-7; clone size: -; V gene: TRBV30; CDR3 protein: CAWSARDSHYEQYF; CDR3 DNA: TGTGCCTGGAGTGCGCGGGATTCTCACTACGAGCAGTACTTC
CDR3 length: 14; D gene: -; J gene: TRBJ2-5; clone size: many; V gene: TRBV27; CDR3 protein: CASSLRRGVETQYF; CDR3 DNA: TGTGCCAGCAGTTTAAGGCGTGGGGTCGAGACCCAGTACTTC
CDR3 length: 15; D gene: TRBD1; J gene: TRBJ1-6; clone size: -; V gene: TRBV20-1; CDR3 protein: CSADKPGQLNSPLHF; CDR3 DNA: TGCAGTGCCGATAAACCGGGACAGCTCAATTCACCCCTCCACTTT
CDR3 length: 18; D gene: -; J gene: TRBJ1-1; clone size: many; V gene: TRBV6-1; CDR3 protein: CASSEALYLEGLNTEAFF; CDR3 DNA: TGTGCCAGCAGTGAAGCGCTGTATCTTGAAGGGTTGAACACTGAAGCTTTCTTT
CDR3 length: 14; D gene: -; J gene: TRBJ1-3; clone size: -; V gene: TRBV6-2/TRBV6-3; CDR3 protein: CASSYPRTGNTIYF; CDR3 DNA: TGTGCCAGCAGTTACCCGAGGACCGGAAACACCATATATTTT
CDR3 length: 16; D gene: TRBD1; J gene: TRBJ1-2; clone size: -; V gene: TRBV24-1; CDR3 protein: CATSSPGTGEPYGYTF; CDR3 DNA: TGTGCCACCAGCTCTCCCGGGACAGGGGAACCCTATGGCTACACCTTC
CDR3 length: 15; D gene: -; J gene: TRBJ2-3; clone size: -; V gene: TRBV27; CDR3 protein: CASSSRGYKADTQYF; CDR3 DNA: TGTGCCAGCAGTTCGCGCGGGTACAAGGCAGATACGCAGTATTTT
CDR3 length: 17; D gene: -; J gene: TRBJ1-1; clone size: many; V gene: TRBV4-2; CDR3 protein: CASSQVIAGRGSREAFF; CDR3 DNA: TGTGCCAGCAGCCAAGTCATTGCTGGAAGGGGTTCAAGGGAAGCTTTCTTT
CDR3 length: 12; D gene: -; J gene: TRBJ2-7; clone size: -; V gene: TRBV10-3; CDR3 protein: CAISELRQEQYF; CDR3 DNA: TGTGCCATCAGTGAGCTCCGACAGGAGCAGTACTTC
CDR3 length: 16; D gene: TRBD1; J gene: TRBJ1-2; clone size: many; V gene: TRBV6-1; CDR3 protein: CASSDLGQGRVNGYTF; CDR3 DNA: TGTGCCAGCAGTGACCTTGGACAGGGGCGAGTGAATGGCTACACCTTC
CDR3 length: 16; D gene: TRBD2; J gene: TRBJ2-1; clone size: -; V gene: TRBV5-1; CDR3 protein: CASSVFNRDYPEEQFF; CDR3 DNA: TGCGCCAGCAGCGTTTTTAACCGGGACTACCCTGAGGAGCAGTTCTTC
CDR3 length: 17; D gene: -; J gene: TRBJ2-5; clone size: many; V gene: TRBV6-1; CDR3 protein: CASRGRTGTGGGMTQYF; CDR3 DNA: TGTGCCAGCAGAGGACGGACTGGGACAGGCGGGGGGATGACCCAGTACTTC
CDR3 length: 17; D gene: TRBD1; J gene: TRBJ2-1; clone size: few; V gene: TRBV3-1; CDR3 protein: CASSQNQGAPLYNEQFF; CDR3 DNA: TGTGCCAGCAGCCAAAACCAGGGGGCGCCCCTCTACAATGAGCAGTTCTTC
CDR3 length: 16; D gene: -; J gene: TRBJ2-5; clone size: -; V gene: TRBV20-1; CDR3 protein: CSARFRGGGIQETQYF; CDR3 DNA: TGCAGTGCTAGATTCCGTGGCGGTGGAATTCAAGAGACCCAGTACTTC
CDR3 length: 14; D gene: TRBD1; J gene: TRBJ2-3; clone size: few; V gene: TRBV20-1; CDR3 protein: CSARNRGSPDTQYF; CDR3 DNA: TGCAGTGCTAGAAACAGGGGGAGTCCAGATACGCAGTATTTT
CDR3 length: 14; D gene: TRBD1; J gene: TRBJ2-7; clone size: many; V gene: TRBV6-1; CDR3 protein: CASSETGGTYEQYF; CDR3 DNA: TGTGCCAGCAGTGAGACAGGGGGTACCTACGAGCAGTACTTC
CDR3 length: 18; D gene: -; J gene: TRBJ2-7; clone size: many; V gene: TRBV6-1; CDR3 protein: CASRKLSGRGTFSGEQYF; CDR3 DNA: TGTGCCAGCAGAAAACTATCCGGTCGGGGGACGTTTTCAGGCGAGCAGTACTTC
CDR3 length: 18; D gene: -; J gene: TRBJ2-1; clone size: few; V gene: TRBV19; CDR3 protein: CASSIVRGKTARTNEQFF; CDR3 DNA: TGTGCCAGTAGTATAGTAAGGGGGAAGACGGCCAGAACCAATGAGCAGTTCTTC
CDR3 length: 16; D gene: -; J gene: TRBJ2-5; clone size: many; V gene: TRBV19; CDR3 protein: CASSIVGIMGAETQYF; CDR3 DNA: TGTGCCAGTAGTATAGTTGGGATTATGGGGGCTGAGACCCAGTACTTC
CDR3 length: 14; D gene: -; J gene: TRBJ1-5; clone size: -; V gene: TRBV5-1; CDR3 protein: CASSLEEGSKPQHF; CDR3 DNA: TGCGCCAGCAGCTTGGAAGAGGGCAGCAAGCCCCAGCATTTT
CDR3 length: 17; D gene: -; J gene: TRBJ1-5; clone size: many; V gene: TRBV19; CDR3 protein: CASSGGGAANSNQPQHF; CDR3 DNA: TGTGCCAGTAGTGGGGGTGGGGCTGCTAATAGCAATCAGCCCCAGCATTTT
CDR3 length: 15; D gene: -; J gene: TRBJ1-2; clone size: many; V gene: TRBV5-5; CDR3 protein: CASSLAGAPGYGYTF; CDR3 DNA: TGTGCCAGCAGCTTGGCCGGGGCGCCGGGATATGGCTACACCTTC
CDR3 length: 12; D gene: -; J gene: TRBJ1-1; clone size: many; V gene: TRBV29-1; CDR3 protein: CSLGRGNTEAFF; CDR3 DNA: TGCAGCTTGGGCAGGGGGAACACTGAAGCTTTCTTT
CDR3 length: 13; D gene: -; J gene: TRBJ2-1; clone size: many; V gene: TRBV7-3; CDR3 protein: CASSFRPNNEQFF; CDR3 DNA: TGTGCCAGCAGCTTTCGGCCGAACAATGAGCAGTTCTTC
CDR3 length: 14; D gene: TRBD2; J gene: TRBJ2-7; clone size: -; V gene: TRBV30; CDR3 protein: CAWSPGLAGDEQYF; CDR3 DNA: TGTGCCTGGAGTCCAGGACTAGCGGGAGACGAGCAGTACTTC
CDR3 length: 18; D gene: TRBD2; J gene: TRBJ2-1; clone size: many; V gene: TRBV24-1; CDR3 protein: CATSDPIKREEDYNEQFF; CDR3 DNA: TGTGCCACCAGTGACCCGATCAAGCGGGAGGAGGACTACAATGAGCAGTTCTTC
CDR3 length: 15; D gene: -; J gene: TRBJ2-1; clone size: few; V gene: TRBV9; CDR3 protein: CASSVTGSPYNEQFF; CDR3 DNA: TGTGCCAGCAGCGTAACCGGGAGTCCCTACAATGAGCAGTTCTTC
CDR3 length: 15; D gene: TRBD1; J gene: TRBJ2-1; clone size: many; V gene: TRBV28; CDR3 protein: CASSLAGQGAIEQFF; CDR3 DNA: TGTGCCAGCAGTTTAGCCGGACAGGGGGCGATTGAGCAGTTCTTC
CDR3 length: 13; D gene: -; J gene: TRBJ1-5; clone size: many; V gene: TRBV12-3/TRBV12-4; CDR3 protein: CASSFMKLQPQHF; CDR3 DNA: TGTGCCAGCAGTTTTATGAAACTCCAGCCCCAGCATTTT
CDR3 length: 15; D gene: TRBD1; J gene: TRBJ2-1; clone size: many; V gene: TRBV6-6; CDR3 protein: CASSYRDRGMNEQFF; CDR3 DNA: TGTGCCAGCAGTTACCGGGACAGGGGAATGAATGAGCAGTTCTTC
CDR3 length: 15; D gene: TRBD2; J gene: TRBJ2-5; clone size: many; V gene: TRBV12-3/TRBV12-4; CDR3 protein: CASRPRRGGGETQYF; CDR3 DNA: TGTGCCAGCAGACCCCGCCGGGGGGGGGGAGAGACCCAGTACTTC
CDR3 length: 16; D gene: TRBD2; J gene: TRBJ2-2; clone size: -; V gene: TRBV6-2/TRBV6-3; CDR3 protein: CASSGLAGVSTGELFF; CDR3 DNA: TGTGCCAGCAGCGGACTAGCGGGAGTATCAACCGGGGAGCTGTTTTTT
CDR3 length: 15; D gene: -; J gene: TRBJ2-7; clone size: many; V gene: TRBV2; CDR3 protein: CASSEALTLPHEQYF; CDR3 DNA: TGTGCCAGCAGTGAAGCGCTTACGCTTCCCCACGAGCAGTACTTC
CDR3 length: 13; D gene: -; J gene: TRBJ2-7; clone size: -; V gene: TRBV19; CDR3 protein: CASSRAGTYEQYF; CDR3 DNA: TGTGCCAGTAGTAGGGCGGGGACCTACGAGCAGTACTTC
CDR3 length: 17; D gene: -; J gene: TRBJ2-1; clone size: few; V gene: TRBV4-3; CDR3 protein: CASSQDRTISSYNEQFF; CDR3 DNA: TGCGCCAGCAGCCAAGACCGGACGATCAGCTCCTACAATGAGCAGTTCTTC
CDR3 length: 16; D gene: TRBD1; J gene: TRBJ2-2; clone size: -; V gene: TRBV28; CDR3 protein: CASSLLRQGRGGELFF; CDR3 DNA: TGTGCCAGCAGCCTCCTCAGACAGGGTAGGGGCGGGGAGCTGTTTTTT
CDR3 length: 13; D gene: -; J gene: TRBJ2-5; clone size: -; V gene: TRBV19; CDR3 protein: CASSNSEYETQYF; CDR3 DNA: TGTGCCAGTAGCAATAGCGAATACGAGACCCAGTACTTC
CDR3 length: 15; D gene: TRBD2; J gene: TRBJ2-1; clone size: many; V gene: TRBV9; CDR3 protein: CASSVASGRGGEQFF; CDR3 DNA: TGTGCCAGCAGCGTAGCTAGCGGGAGGGGGGGTGAGCAGTTCTTC
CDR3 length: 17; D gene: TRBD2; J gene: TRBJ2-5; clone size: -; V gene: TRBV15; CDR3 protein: CATSRVSLAGAGKTQYF; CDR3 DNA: TGTGCCACCAGCAGAGTGAGTCTAGCGGGAGCTGGAAAGACCCAGTACTTC
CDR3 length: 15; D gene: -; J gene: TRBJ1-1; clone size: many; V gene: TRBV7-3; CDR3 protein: CASSLMGQTVAEAFF; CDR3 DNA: TGTGCCAGCAGCTTAATGGGGCAGACGGTTGCTGAAGCTTTCTTT
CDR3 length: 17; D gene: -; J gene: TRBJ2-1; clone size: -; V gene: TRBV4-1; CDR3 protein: CASSQGDWREKNNEQFF; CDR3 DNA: TGCGCCAGCAGCCAAGGGGATTGGAGGGAGAAGAACAATGAGCAGTTCTTC
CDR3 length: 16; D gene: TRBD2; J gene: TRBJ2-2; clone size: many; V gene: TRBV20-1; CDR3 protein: CSARGTSGRNTGELFF; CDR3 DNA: TGCAGTGCTAGGGGGACTAGCGGGAGGAACACCGGGGAGCTGTTTTTT
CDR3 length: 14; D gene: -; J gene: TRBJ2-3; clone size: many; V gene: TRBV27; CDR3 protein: CASSLTSYGDTQYF; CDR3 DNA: TGTGCCAGCAGTTTAACCAGCTATGGGGATACGCAGTATTTT